These 9 T cell receptor delta chains originate from one sample sequenced in a study of Vδ1+ human thymocytes. General observations from the study: Thymic TRG and TRD repertoires appeared highly polyclonal, with Gaussian CDR3 length distributions.

No antigen is known for these receptors. RNA was extracted from the cells and then reverse transcribed. Multiplex PCR used pooled V-gene forward primers and a constant-region reverse primer to amplify CDR3s. TCRdb redid the clone calls on the multiplex PCR reads with CATT. The sample includes 45,000 to 60,000 delta-chain clones, roughly 15% of them seen just once. Sequenced material: Vdelta1+ gamma-delta thymocytes from the thymus. Subset described: FACS-sorted CD3+ TCRalphabeta- TCRVdelta1+ TCRVdelta2- thymocytes. These receptors originate from a boy younger than two who had congenital heart surgery.

V gene TRDV1 combines with J gene TRDJ1, with 12 nucleotides matching TRDD3. With V trimmed by 0 bases and J by 1 base, 21 bases remained unmatched. Germline values: CDR1 TSWWSYY, CDR2 QGS. The CDR3 consists of 23 residues. Here the CDR3 DNA reads TGTGCTCTTGGGGAACTGGCGTCATCGCCAAAACTGGGGGATACAGGGGGCACCGATAAACTCATCTTT. Its protein product is CALGELASSPKLGDTGGTDKLIF.

This chain uses TRDV1 with TRDJ1, with 11 bases aligning to TRDD3. This CDR3 comprises 25 residues. Germline V lookup: CDR1 TSWWSYY, CDR2 QGS. Trimming took 3 bases from V and 3 from J; bases not matched to a gene: 33. Here the CDR3 DNA reads TGTGCTCTTGGGGAGTCTCTACGTTCCTCCCCTTACTGGGGGATAGATCAATACAGATCCGATAAACTCATCTTT. It specifies CALGESLRSSPYWGIDQYRSDKLIF.

As regards this clone: A much larger clone differs from this one at a single base, so this may be a read error. This chain joins TRAV29/DV5 and TRDJ1; TRDD3 is a possible D gene (6 bases). CDR1 and CDR2 from the germline V gene are NSMFDY and ISSIKDK. The CDR3 is made up of 14 amino acids. Trimming took 4 bases from V and 5 from J, leaving 18 bases between them. The CDR3 here is CAAGFLRLGDKLIF. The DNA for the CDR3 is TGTGCAGCAGGCTTTTTACGGCTGGGGGATAAACTCATCTTT.

J is TRDJ1 and V is TRDV1, with 12 bases fitting TRDD3. Trimming cost V 0 bases and J 0 bases; bases outside gene matches: 14. The CDR3 sequence is 21 residues long. Germline loops: CDR1 TSWWSYY, CDR2 QGS. The DNA for the CDR3 is TGTGCTCTTGGGGAACTGGCCTTGCCCTGGGGGATACGCTTTTACACCGATAAACTCATCTTT. It translates to CALGELALPWGIRFYTDKLIF.

The genes are TRDV1 and TRDJ1; 8 bases are a match to TRDD3. Germline values: CDR1 TSWWSYY, CDR2 QGS. V lost 4 bases to trimming and J lost 2 bases; unmatched junction nucleotides: 21. The CDR3 has 20 residues. CDR3 sequence reads: CALGVRFLIDTGGITDKLIF. In nucleotides, the CDR3 is TGTGCTCTTGGGGTCCGGTTCCTTATCGATACTGGGGGGATTACCGATAAACTCATCTTT.

This clone was detected only a few times. The same CDR3 can be traced to other DNA sequences in this sample. The chain has TRDV1 and TRDJ1; D unresolved. Germline V gene sequence: CDR1 TSWWSYY, CDR2 QGS. V was clipped by 4 bases and J by 2 bases, with 8 bases between them. The CDR3 loop spans 13 amino acids. The CDR3 DNA is TGTGCTCTTGGGGCCAGGAGGACCGATAAACTCATCTTT. The encoded protein is CALGARRTDKLIF.

This clone was seen more than once but under ten times. The sample carries other DNA sequences with the same CDR3. The chain links TRDV1 to TRDJ1, with D perhaps assigned TRDD2 or TRDD3 (6 bases each). The germline V gene encodes CDR1 TSWWSYY and CDR2 QGS. This CDR3 comprises 19 residues. Trimming removed 2 bases from V and 2 bases from J, with 24 bases in between. As DNA, the CDR3 is TGTGCTCTTGGGGAATCCTACGGGTCGTGTACTGGGCCTACCGATAAACTCATCTTT. It encodes CALGESYGSCTGPTDKLIF.

Only a few counts were recorded for this clone. The chain couples TRDV1 to TRDJ1; 13 bases line up with TRDD3. Trimming cost V 2 bases and J 0 bases; bases outside gene matches: 27. This CDR3 region has 25 residues. Germline CDR1 TSWWSYY, CDR2 QGS. CDR3 in DNA: TGTGCTCTTGGGGAATCATCCAGGCCTTCCTTTAAGTACTGGGGGATACGGGGGTACACCGATAAACTCATCTTT. Residues: CALGESSRPSFKYWGIRGYTDKLIF.

Remarks on this clone: The likely explanation is a read error, given a far larger clone one base away. Different DNA sequences within this sample yield the same CDR3. This rearrangement joins TRDV2 to TRDJ1; maybe TRDD2 (5 bases). Deletions cut 3 bases from V and 8 bases from J, with 9 bases between. The CDR3 extends over 11 amino acids. The V gene's germline CDR1 is GEAIGNYY and CDR2 EKD. CDR3 coding DNA: TGTGCCTGTGACCCCTACGACAAACTCATCTTT. This encodes CACDPYDKLIF.